The next 32 T cell receptor beta chains were all read from a single sample in a study of shared clonotypes between healthy human individuals. TCRdb's table, derived via immunoSEQ multiplex PCR, lists solely in-frame clones and lacks some. The sample contains approximately 1.9 million clones, about 94% of which appear only once. Only CD45RO-negative cells positively selected for CCR7 counted as naive CD8 cells, so terminally differentiated effector memory CD45RA+ cells were excluded. Sequences were obtained from naive CD8+ T cells from PBMCs. These receptors were collected from a man aged 18 to 35 in good health. Some clones in this sample may be carry-over from other donors' samples.

This sequence joins TRBV6-6 and TRBJ2-2; a weak D match, TRBD2 (5 bases). V was trimmed by 8 bases and J by 2 bases, leaving 12 bases between them. In germline, CDR1 is MNHNY, CDR2 SVGAGI (reference sequence). The CDR3 is made up of 14 amino acids. The CDR3 region is CASGRSGNTGELFF. In DNA, the CDR3 is TGTGCCAGCGGGCGGTCGGGAAACACCGGGGAGCTGTTTTTT.

The chain is built from TRBV5-1 and TRBJ2-1; 10 positions match TRBD2. Germline loops: CDR1 SGHRS, CDR2 YFSETQ. CDR3 size: 18 residues. V trimming: 3 bases; J trimming: 6 bases; junction bases outside the gene matches: 15. This chain's CDR3 is CASSSIIQREGVSNEQFF. The CDR3 DNA is TGCGCCAGCAGCTCGATTATACAGCGGGAGGGGGTCTCCAATGAGCAGTTCTTC.

This clone showed up just once. V is TRBV28 and J is TRBJ1-5; weak D call: TRBD1 (6 bases). Germline assignment: CDR1 MDHEN and CDR2 SYDVKM. The CDR3 consists of 16 residues. V lost 1 base, J lost 7 bases, and 17 bases lay in between. The CDR3 region is CASSLYAGAGKQPQHF. As DNA, the CDR3 is TGTGCCAGCAGTTTATATGCAGGGGCGGGAAAACAGCCCCAGCATTTT.

This chain joins TRBV29-1 and TRBJ1-2; TRBD1 matches at 9 bases. Germline V gene lookup returns CDR1 SQVTM and CDR2 ANQGSEA. J lost 4 bases, V lost 5 bases, and 11 bases had no gene match. The CDR3 sequence is 15 residues long. Here the CDR3 reads CSVLPDWGQGYGYTF. The CDR3 DNA is TGCAGCGTTCTCCCTGACTGGGGACAGGGCTATGGCTACACCTTC.

The chain employs TRBV7-2 and TRBJ2-3; 13 nucleotides agree with TRBD2. There are 16 residues in the CDR3. Germline CDR1 SGHTA, CDR2 FQGNSA. Trimming removed 5 bases from V and 2 bases from J; junction bases left unmatched: 4. The CDR3 DNA sequence: TGTGCCAGCAGCCCGGGACTAGCGGGATTCACAGATACGCAGTATTTT. Translated, it gives CASSPGLAGFTDTQYF.

The chain recombines TRBV27 with TRBJ2-5; the D gene is possibly TRBD1 (7 bases). The CDR3 is 15 residues long. Trimming stripped 5 bases from V and 5 bases from J, with 18 bases between. Germline V CDR1 and CDR2: MNHEY, SMNVEV (reference sequence). CDR3 residues: CASSPDRDSGETQYF. DNA of the CDR3: TGTGCCAGCAGTCCCGACCGGGACAGCGGGGAGACCCAGTACTTC.

The rearrangement joins TRBV9 to TRBJ2-3, with 11 bases matching TRBD2. Germline loops: CDR1 SGDLS, CDR2 YYNGEE. CDR3 size: 16 residues. V was pared by 4 bases and J by 2 bases, with 6 bases of the junction left unmatched. The chain's CDR3 is CASSKGTSGFTDTQYF. The CDR3 nucleotides read TGTGCCAGCAGCAAAGGGACTAGCGGCTTCACAGATACGCAGTATTTT.

The chain has TRBV6-6 and TRBJ1-5; 8 bases agree with TRBD1. J lost 1 base, V lost 6 bases, and 5 bases had no gene match. The CDR3 length is 15 residues. Germline lookup yields CDR1 MNHNY and CDR2 SVGAGI (reference sequence). Here the CDR3 reads CASRIQGASNQPQHF. CDR3 coding DNA: TGTGCCAGCAGGATCCAGGGGGCGAGCAATCAGCCCCAGCATTTT.

Points on this clone: The same CDR3 is also encoded by other DNA sequences in this sample. CDR3 coding DNA: TGTGCCTGGAGTGTAACGGGGGAGTCACCCCTCCACTTT. Protein sequence: CAWSVTGESPLHF. The chain carries TRBV30 and TRBJ1-6; D perhaps matches TRBD1 (5 bases). With 0 bases removed from V and 10 bases from J, the gap between germline ends came to 10 bases. Germline assignment: CDR1 GTSNPN and CDR2 SVGIG (reference sequence). CDR3 length: 13 amino acids.

This clone has only one observation. Other DNA variants within this sample encode the same CDR3. The chain combines TRBV29-1 with TRBJ2-1, with 15 bases aligning to TRBD2. CDR1 SQVTM and CDR2 ANQGSEA come from the germline V gene. The junction had 2 bases not matched to a gene; V was cut back by 3 bases and J by 8 bases. This CDR3 has 14 amino acids. CDR3 sequence reads: CSVEGLAGGYEQFF. The CDR3 DNA reads as TGCAGCGTTGAGGGACTAGCGGGGGGCTATGAGCAGTTCTTC.

This chain links TRBV11-2 with TRBJ2-7; D is perhaps TRBD1 or TRBD2 (5 bases each). CDR1 is SGHAT, CDR2 FQNNGV, per germline. The germline V and J ends were trimmed by 5 bases and 0 bases, with 14 bases remaining between them. The CDR3 totals 15 residues. CDR3 DNA sequence: TGTGCCAGCAGCGGCAGCTTGGGGGACTCCTACGAGCAGTACTTC. Amino acid sequence: CASSGSLGDSYEQYF.

CDR3 loop: CARSPTSMRSYEQYF. The CDR3 DNA reads TGTGCCAGAAGCCCTACCTCCATGAGGTCCTACGAGCAGTACTTC. The V gene is TRBV5-3, the J gene TRBJ2-7; D not resolved. TRBV5-3 belongs to the ORF category, with a function that is uncertain. The CDR3 sequence is 15 residues long. V shed 4 bases and J shed 1 base, with 15 bases lying between them.

This chain uses TRBV27 with TRBJ2-5; the match to TRBD2 covers 7 bases. The CDR3 has 13 residues. The V gene end was trimmed by 5 bases and the J gene end by 3 bases; junction bases not matched to a gene: 3. The germline V gene has CDR1 MNHEY and CDR2 SMNVEV (reference sequence). The CDR3 sequence: CASSDLAEETQYF. The CDR3 DNA sequence: TGTGCCAGCAGTGATCTAGCGGAAGAGACCCAGTACTTC.

The chain is built from TRBV5-1 and TRBJ1-3; D gene ambiguous. Germline-derived CDR1 and CDR2 are SGHRS and YFSETQ. CDR3 size: 12 residues. Trimming pared 5 bases from V and 8 bases from J, leaving 11 bases between. For the CDR3, the DNA is TGCGCCAGCAGTTCGGATGGGGACACCATATATTTT. This encodes CASSSDGDTIYF.

The V gene is TRBV27, the J gene TRBJ1-5; D possibly corresponds to TRBD1 (6 bases). Germline loops: CDR1 MNHEY, CDR2 SMNVEV (reference sequence). CDR3 length: 16 residues. Between the trimmed V and J ends, which lost 0 bases and 1 base, there was a span of 10 bases. The CDR3 DNA follows: TGTGCCAGCAGTTTATCGGGGGGGCGAAGCAATCAGCCCCAGCATTTT. This sequence encodes CASSLSGGRSNQPQHF.

This chain uses TRBV9 with TRBJ2-7, with 7 bases fitting TRBD2. This CDR3 has 14 amino acids. V lost 4 bases and J lost 4; bases outside the gene matches: 8. CDR1 and CDR2 (germline): SGDLS, YYNGEE. The CDR3 bases are TGTGCCAGCAGCTCCCGGGACTACCGATACGAGCAGTACTTC. Residues: CASSSRDYRYEQYF.

The chain has TRBV9 and TRBJ1-1; D not resolved. Trimming took 4 bases from V and 8 from J, leaving 15 bases between them. This CDR3 has 13 amino acids. Germline CDR1 reads SGDLS; CDR2 reads YYNGEE. The CDR3 nucleotides read TGTGCCAGCAGCTCAAAGACCCCTGGAGAAGCTTTCTTT. The encoded protein is CASSSKTPGEAFF.

This rearrangement joins TRBV7-8 to TRBJ1-5, with D unresolved. Germline loops: CDR1 SGHVS, CDR2 FQNEAQ. CDR3 length equals 15 residues. Trimming left V 3 bases short and J 4 bases short, with 13 bases between. CDR3 sequence (DNA): TGTGCCAGCAGCTTGATTCCTCTAGGGAATCAGCCCCAGCATTTT. Encoded protein: CASSLIPLGNQPQHF.

V gene TRBV29-1 combines with J gene TRBJ2-7, with 9 bases that match TRBD2. Germline lookup yields CDR1 SQVTM and CDR2 ANQGSEA. There are 13 residues in the CDR3. The ends lost 5 bases at V and 3 bases at J; junction bases unmatched: 5. The CDR3 is CSVLAGANYEQYF. Here the CDR3 DNA reads TGCAGCGTTTTAGCGGGGGCGAACTACGAGCAGTACTTC.

Notes on this clone: The sample holds other DNA sequences that translate to the same CDR3. The rearrangement joins TRBV27 to TRBJ2-2; D gene uncertain. Trimming took 4 bases from V and 2 from J, leaving 8 bases between them. The germline V gene encodes CDR1 MNHEY and CDR2 SMNVEV (reference sequence). CDR3 length: 14 amino acids. The CDR3 loop is CASSYQRNTGELFF. The CDR3 region has the DNA TGTGCCAGCAGTTACCAGAGAAACACCGGGGAGCTGTTTTTT.

This rearrangement joins TRBV2 to TRBJ1-4; TRBD1 is a possible D gene (6 bases). Germline-derived CDR1 and CDR2 are SNHLY and FYNNEI. The CDR3 runs 14 residues. Trimming cost V 6 bases and J 8 bases, with 16 bases left between them. CDR3 coding DNA: TGTGCCAGCAGCTTGAGGGGGGGTGTAGAAAAACTGTTTTTT. This translates into CASSLRGGVEKLFF.

Points on this clone: This sample includes further DNA sequences coding for the same CDR3. The rearrangement uses TRBV7-2 and TRBJ2-7, with D possibly matching TRBD1 (6 bases). This CDR3 is 13 amino acids long. CDR1 and CDR2 (germline): SGHTA, FQGNSA. The V end was cut by 4 bases, the J end by 2 bases, with 9 bases between. The CDR3 DNA reads as TGTGCCAGCAGCTCGAGGGACACCTACGAGCAGTACTTC. Translated: CASSSRDTYEQYF. The full variable domain, rest sourced from reference TRBV7-2 and TRBJ2-7, is GAGVSQSPSNKVTEKGKDVELRCDPISGHTALYWYRQSLGQGLEFLIYFQGNSAPDKSGLPSDRFSAERTGGSVSTLTIQRTQQEDSAVYLCASSSRDTYEQYFGPGTRLTVT.

The chain carries TRBV14 and TRBJ1-2; D gene uncertain. Germline CDR1 SGHDN, CDR2 FVKESK. This CDR3 region has 15 residues. V gave up 0 bases and J gave up 4 bases, with 12 bases separating them. Here the CDR3 reads CASSQDRRLGYGYTF. The CDR3, as DNA: TGTGCCAGCAGCCAAGATCGCAGGCTGGGCTATGGCTACACCTTC.

The chain carries TRBV27 and TRBJ2-2; 9 nucleotides align to TRBD1. This CDR3 comprises 14 residues. The V gene end was trimmed by 6 bases and the J gene end by 6 bases; junction bases not matched to a gene: 5. Per the germline V gene, CDR1 is MNHEY and CDR2 is SMNVEV (reference sequence). The CDR3, as DNA: TGTGCCAGCAGGGGACAGGGAAGGGCCGGGGAGCTGTTTTTT. Translating it yields CASRGQGRAGELFF.

Of note for this clone: The sample holds other DNA sequences that translate to the same CDR3. V usage is TRBV4-1 and J usage is TRBJ2-7, with a tentative D call TRBD1 (5 bases). Trimming cost V 1 base and J 3 bases, with 10 bases left between them. CDR3 length equals 14 residues. CDR1 is MGHRA and CDR2 is YSYEKL in the germline V gene. The CDR3 protein is CASSQAGRIYEQYF. CDR3 in DNA: TGCGCCAGCAGCCAAGCAGGGCGGATCTACGAGCAGTACTTC.

This clone was observed a single time. The genes are TRBV7-9 and TRBJ2-2; D gene uncertain. This CDR3 spans 15 amino acids. The germline CDR1 and CDR2 sequences are SEHNR and FQNEAQ (reference sequence). With 3 bases removed from V and 3 bases from J, the gap between germline ends came to 11 bases. The chain's CDR3 is CASSLLGIDTGELFF. CDR3 DNA: TGTGCCAGCAGCTTGCTGGGGATAGACACCGGGGAGCTGTTTTTT.

The V gene is TRBV19, the J gene TRBJ2-2; D is undetermined. Germline loops: CDR1 LNHDA, CDR2 SQIVND (reference sequence). The CDR3 is made up of 15 amino acids. V shed 3 bases and J shed 0 bases, with 8 bases lying between them. CDR3 sequence: CASSMVLTNTGELFF. CDR3 nucleotides: TGTGCCAGTAGTATGGTACTAACGAACACCGGGGAGCTGTTTTTT.

CDR3 sequence reads: CASSQPGQGIRGRNEQFF. For the CDR3, the DNA is TGTGCCAGCTCCCAACCGGGACAGGGGATAAGGGGTAGAAATGAGCAGTTCTTC. The rearrangement joins TRBV18 to TRBJ2-1, with 10 bases aligning to TRBD1. V lost 6 bases to trimming and J lost 7 bases; unmatched junction nucleotides: 18. The germline V gene has CDR1 KGHSH and CDR2 LQKENI. This CDR3 contains 18 residues.

V and J are TRBV27 and TRBJ2-7; D is uncertain. The germline V and J ends were trimmed by 4 bases and 3 bases, with 16 bases remaining between them. This CDR3 has 15 residues. The germline V gene encodes CDR1 MNHEY and CDR2 SMNVEV (reference sequence). The CDR3 coding sequence is TGTGCCAGCAGTTATTCGGGCCGCTCGAACTACGAGCAGTACTTC. This encodes CASSYSGRSNYEQYF.

The chain uses TRBV11-2 and TRBJ2-7; tentative D call: TRBD1 (5 bases). Germline assignment: CDR1 SGHAT and CDR2 FQNNGV. The CDR3 has 15 residues. V lost 1 base, J lost 7 bases, and 17 bases lay in between. Here the CDR3 reads CASSLGSSVKGEQYF. The CDR3 DNA is TGTGCCAGCAGCTTAGGTTCTTCAGTTAAGGGGGAGCAGTACTTC.

The chain carries TRBV4-2 and TRBJ2-1; D is uncertain. The CDR3 sequence is 18 residues long. Looked up from germline, CDR1 is LGHNA and CDR2 is YNFKEQ. With 3 bases removed from V and 2 bases from J, the gap between germline ends came to 20 bases. This CDR3 is CASSQADLRLVAYNEQFF. The CDR3 coding sequence is TGTGCCAGCAGCCAGGCCGACCTAAGGCTGGTGGCCTACAATGAGCAGTTCTTC.

The chain uses TRBV9 and TRBJ2-3; no clear D gene. CDR3 length: 14 residues. Germline CDR1 and CDR2: SGDLS and YYNGEE. V lost 7 bases and J lost 2, with 14 bases in between. CDR3 residues: CASGKGADTDTQYF. DNA of the CDR3: TGTGCCAGCGGAAAAGGTGCGGACACAGATACGCAGTATTTT.